The 26 T cell receptor beta chains below were found in one sample sequenced in a study of blood T cell repertoires in COVID-19. TCRdb's copy holds only in-frame clones and misses some; the assay was immunoSEQ multiplex PCR. The sample contains about 140,000 clones, around nine tenths of which appear only once. The sample taken for sequencing was peripheral blood. The receptors come from a woman in her sixties with acute or convalescent COVID-19.

This sequence joins TRBV7-9 and TRBJ1-4; D is unresolved. Trimming stripped 5 bases from V and 2 bases from J, with 21 bases between. The germline CDR1 and CDR2 sequences are SEHNR and FQNEAQ (reference sequence). The CDR3 spans 18 residues. CDR3 sequence reads: CASSPENYGHFTNEKLFF. CDR3 bases: TGTGCCAGCAGCCCCGAAAATTATGGGCACTTCACTAATGAAAAACTGTTTTTT.

The rearrangement joins TRBV30 to TRBJ1-1; perhaps TRBD1 as D (6 bases). From germline, CDR1 is GTSNPN and CDR2 SVGIG (reference sequence). Between the trimmed V and J ends, which lost 3 bases and 0 bases, there was a span of 20 bases. The CDR3 is 17 residues long. The CDR3 reads CAWSARGGRTLNTEAFF. CDR3 sequence (DNA): TGTGCCTGGAGCGCCCGAGGGGGACGCACTTTGAACACTGAAGCTTTCTTT.

This clone has only a few counts. This chain links TRBV5-1 with TRBJ2-5; TRBD2 might be the D (5 bases). Germline assignment: CDR1 SGHRS and CDR2 YFSETQ. This CDR3 is built from 13 residues. Trimming took 0 bases from V and 6 from J, leaving 9 bases between them. The chain's CDR3 is CASSLGGSQTQYF. The CDR3 nucleotides read TGCGCCAGCAGCTTGGGAGGGTCGCAGACCCAGTACTTC.

The V call is TRBV7-2, the J call TRBJ1-1; D is possibly TRBD1 (6 bases). Trimming stripped 3 bases from V and 11 bases from J, with 22 bases between. Germline values: CDR1 SGHTA, CDR2 FQGNSA. The CDR3 has 15 residues. CDR3 sequence reads: CASSFRGGPAGLAFF. CDR3 in DNA: TGTGCCAGCAGCTTCCGGGGGGGGCCTGCGGGCTTGGCTTTCTTT.

This clone came up once. The rearrangement joins TRBV19 to TRBJ2-1; TRBD1 matches 7 bases. This CDR3 is built from 16 residues. In germline, CDR1 is LNHDA, CDR2 SQIVND (reference sequence). Trimming cost V 3 bases and J 0 bases; bases outside gene matches: 5. The CDR3 here is CASSIGTVSSYNEQFF. The CDR3 DNA is TGTGCCAGTAGTATCGGGACAGTTAGCTCCTACAATGAGCAGTTCTTC. The variable domain in full, completed from reference TRBV19 and TRBJ2-1, reads DGGITQSPKYLFRKEGQNVTLSCEQNLNHDAMYWYRQDPGQGLRLIYYSQIVNDFQKGDIAEGYSVSREKKESFPLTVTSAQKNPTAFYLCASSIGTVSSYNEQFFGPGTRLTVL.

The V gene is TRBV19, the J gene TRBJ1-6; D is unclear. The V and J ends lost 1 base and 5 bases respectively, with 12 bases between them. This CDR3 is 16 amino acids long. Germline V gene lookup returns CDR1 LNHDA and CDR2 SQIVND (reference sequence). CDR3 bases: TGTGCCAGTAGTATAGGGTGGCAGATGAATAATTCACCCCTCCACTTT. Translated: CASSIGWQMNNSPLHF.

The chain is built from TRBV19 and TRBJ2-3; D perhaps matches TRBD2 (6 bases). V was clipped by 5 bases and J by 2 bases, with 17 bases between them. Looked up from germline, CDR1 is LNHDA and CDR2 is SQIVND (reference sequence). This CDR3 region has 16 residues. CDR3 DNA: TGTGCCAGTAGTTCAGCGGGCAGGATTGACACAGATACGCAGTATTTT. Translated, it gives CASSSAGRIDTDTQYF.

This clone was detected a few times. The chain recombines TRBV9 with TRBJ1-6; TRBD1 is a possible D gene (5 bases). The germline V and J ends were trimmed by 0 bases and 3 bases, with 22 bases remaining between them. Germline assignment: CDR1 SGDLS and CDR2 YYNGEE. This CDR3 is 20 amino acids long. In DNA form, the CDR3 reads TGTGCCAGCAGCGTAGCCCCCAATCAGGGTTCTGGCGACTATAATTCACCCCTCCACTTT. Encoded protein: CASSVAPNQGSGDYNSPLHF.

V is TRBV6-2 or TRBV6-3 and J is TRBJ2-1; the D is unclear. The CDR3 has 14 residues. V lost 6 bases and J lost 6, with 15 bases in between. CDR1 is MNHEY and CDR2 is SVGEGT in the germline V gene. CDR3 protein: CASSDSYIVNEQFF. The CDR3 nucleotides are TGTGCCAGCAGCGACTCGTACATTGTCAATGAGCAGTTCTTC.

This chain links TRBV4-3 with TRBJ2-7, with 9 positions matching TRBD1. Trimming cost V 1 base and J 4 bases; bases outside gene matches: 2. The V gene's germline CDR1 is LGHNA and CDR2 YSLEER. The CDR3 loop spans 14 amino acids. The chain's CDR3 is CASSQATGGYEQYF. DNA for the CDR3: TGCGCCAGCAGCCAAGCGACAGGGGGGTACGAGCAGTACTTC.

This clone occurred once. The chain is built from TRBV5-1 and TRBJ1-5; D not certain. Between the trimmed V and J ends, which lost 1 base and 0 bases, there was a span of 8 bases. The CDR3 length is 15 residues. CDR1 and CDR2 from the germline V gene are SGHRS and YFSETQ. In DNA form, the CDR3 reads TGCGCCAGCAGCTTGCGGGAAAATAGCAATCAGCCCCAGCATTTT. Protein: CASSLRENSNQPQHF.

The rearrangement links TRBV5-1 to TRBJ1-2; unclear D gene. Trimming cost V 0 bases and J 4 bases, with 10 bases left between them. The length of the CDR3 is 14 residues. Germline lookup yields CDR1 SGHRS and CDR2 YFSETQ. The CDR3 DNA is TGCGCCAGCAGCTTGGATCCAGGCATCTATGGCTACACCTTC. Protein product: CASSLDPGIYGYTF. Variable domain in full (rest from reference TRBV5-1 and TRBJ1-2): KAGVTQTPRYLIKTRGQQVTLSCSPISGHRSVSWYQQTPGQGLQFLFEYFSETQRNKGNFPGRFSGRQFSNSRSEMNVSTLELGDSALYLCASSLDPGIYGYTFGSGTRLTVV.

V usage is TRBV4-3 and J usage is TRBJ2-2, with 8 bases matching TRBD1. The CDR3 extends over 16 amino acids. Per the germline V gene, CDR1 is LGHNA and CDR2 is YSLEER. The V gene end was trimmed by 2 bases and the J gene end by 2 bases; junction bases not matched to a gene: 4. CDR3 protein: CASSQLDRGNTGELFF. The DNA of the CDR3 is TGCGCCAGCAGCCAACTCGACAGGGGTAACACCGGGGAGCTGTTTTTT.

V gene TRBV6-2 or TRBV6-3 combines with J gene TRBJ2-2, with TRBD2 matching 9 bases. This CDR3 is built from 14 residues. Germline V gene data show CDR1 as MNHEY and CDR2 as SVGEGT. V trimming: 5 bases; J trimming: 6 bases; junction bases outside the gene matches: 4. CDR3: CASSVTSGAGELFF. The CDR3 nucleotides are TGTGCCAGCAGTGTGACTAGCGGCGCCGGGGAGCTGTTTTTT.

In its sample, this clone was seen many times. This chain uses TRBV19 with TRBJ1-1; D may be TRBD1 (6 bases). V lost 5 bases and J 6 bases, leaving 13 bases between the germline ends. Germline loops: CDR1 LNHDA, CDR2 SQIVND (reference sequence). The CDR3 is made up of 13 amino acids. Written as DNA, the CDR3 is TGTGCCAGTAGTCAACAGGGAACCCCTGAAGCTTTCTTT. This gives the protein CASSQQGTPEAFF.

The V and J genes are TRBV9 and TRBJ2-2; 7 bases match TRBD1. Germline CDR1 and CDR2: SGDLS and YYNGEE. The CDR3 length is 16 residues. The V gene end was trimmed by 4 bases and the J gene end by 0 bases; junction bases not matched to a gene: 6. CDR3 sequence: CASSPPGQSNTGELFF. The CDR3 DNA sequence: TGTGCCAGCAGCCCGCCGGGACAGTCGAACACCGGGGAGCTGTTTTTT.

This clone was counted once. The rearrangement joins TRBV5-1 to TRBJ1-6; D not certain. The CDR3 extends over 17 amino acids. V was cut by 3 bases and J by 1 base, with 14 bases left in between. Germline loops: CDR1 SGHRS, CDR2 YFSETQ. The CDR3: CASSSEGGWSYNSPLHF. As DNA, the CDR3 is TGCGCCAGCAGCTCGGAGGGCGGCTGGTCCTATAATTCACCCCTCCACTTT. Based on the CDR3 plus reference TRBV5-1 and TRBJ1-6, the full variable domain is KAGVTQTPRYLIKTRGQQVTLSCSPISGHRSVSWYQQTPGQGLQFLFEYFSETQRNKGNFPGRFSGRQFSNSRSEMNVSTLELGDSALYLCASSSEGGWSYNSPLHFGNGTRLTVT.

A few counts support this clone. The chain couples TRBV30 to TRBJ1-2; a possible D gene is TRBD1 (5 bases). The CDR3 length is 12 residues. Germline assignment: CDR1 GTSNPN and CDR2 SVGIG (reference sequence). Trimming removed 1 base from V and 8 bases from J, with 11 bases in between. CDR3 amino acids: CAWSATVGGYTF. The CDR3 DNA sequence: TGTGCCTGGAGTGCGACAGTTGGGGGCTACACCTTC.

The chain combines TRBV6-5 with TRBJ2-7; D remains ambiguous. V lost 7 bases to trimming and J lost 2 bases, with 12 bases between them. The V gene's germline CDR1 is MNHEY and CDR2 SVGAGI. The CDR3 is made up of 13 amino acids. The CDR3 coding sequence is TGTGCCAGCACCCCCCCCGGTACCTACGAGCAGTACTTC. This encodes CASTPPGTYEQYF.

The chain employs TRBV4-2 and TRBJ2-1, with 10 bases lining up with TRBD2. Germline CDR1 is LGHNA and CDR2 is YNFKEQ. Trimming removed 0 bases from V and 1 base from J; junction bases left unmatched: 9. This CDR3 comprises 19 residues. DNA for the CDR3: TGTGCCAGCAGCCAAGACGTCCAGCGGGGGGGCCAATCCTACAATGAGCAGTTCTTC. Its protein product is CASSQDVQRGGQSYNEQFF.

The chain carries TRBV2 and TRBJ2-4; 7 bases agree with TRBD1. This CDR3 has 13 residues. The V gene end was trimmed by 7 bases and the J gene end by 5 bases; junction bases not matched to a gene: 5. CDR1 is SNHLY and CDR2 is FYNNEI in the germline V gene. The CDR3 DNA is TGTGCCAGCATCGCAGACAGGGAAAACATTCAGTACTTC. This codes for CASIADRENIQYF.

The rearrangement uses TRBV19 and TRBJ1-1; D gene unclear. CDR3 length: 13 amino acids. Trimming pared 1 base from V and 1 base from J, leaving 4 bases between. Per the germline V gene, CDR1 is LNHDA and CDR2 is SQIVND (reference sequence). The CDR3 DNA reads as TGTGCCAGTAGTATAGGAGAGAACACTGAAGCTTTCTTT. Its protein product is CASSIGENTEAFF.

The chain employs TRBV7-2 and TRBJ1-1; maybe TRBD1 (5 bases). CDR3 length: 16 amino acids. CDR1 and CDR2 from the germline V gene are SGHTA and FQGNSA. V lost 0 bases and J 6 bases, leaving 17 bases between the germline ends. CDR3: CASSLALAGGYPEAFF. The CDR3 region has the DNA TGTGCCAGCAGCTTAGCGCTTGCGGGGGGTTACCCTGAAGCTTTCTTT.

This chain's CDR3 is CASTSPRDNYNEQFF. CDR3 bases: TGTGCCAGCACCTCTCCCCGGGACAACTACAATGAGCAGTTCTTC. The rearrangement uses TRBV28 and TRBJ2-1; a possible D gene is TRBD1 (6 bases). Germline V gives CDR1 MDHEN, CDR2 SYDVKM. Trimming took off 7 bases at V and 3 bases at J, with 16 bases between the two ends. This CDR3 has 15 residues.

V usage is TRBV7-9 and J usage is TRBJ1-3; TRBD1 is a possible D gene (6 bases). Germline CDR1 is SEHNR and CDR2 is FQNEAQ (reference sequence). V lost 5 bases and J 0 bases, leaving 17 bases between the germline ends. This CDR3 contains 17 residues. The CDR3, as DNA: TGTGCCAGCAGCCCCTCCCCGGGGGGCGTCTCTGGAAACACCATATATTTT. Its protein is CASSPSPGGVSGNTIYF.

As for this clone: At one end the junction does not follow the germline gene, possibly because of a read error. The chain carries TRBV6-2 or TRBV6-3 and TRBJ2-7; D not certain. Germline lookup yields CDR1 MNHEY and CDR2 SVGEGT. The CDR3 has 11 amino acids. The CDR3 protein is CASSYYGMTLF. The DNA of the CDR3 is TGTGCCAGCAGTTACTATGGCATGACTTTATTC.